The 32 T cell receptor beta chains below were found in one sample sequenced in a study of T cells in Graves' hyperthyroidism and ophthalmopathy. Researchers amplified the TCR beta CDR3 regions from RNA transcripts. The HTBI primer set served for first-round RT-PCR of the TCR CDR3. TCRdb analysed the multiplex PCR reads with MiXCR anew, one entry per CDR3 protein. The table includes 490,000 or so distinct CDR3 sequences, 46% detected once. Sequencing was done on a sample of peripheral blood or thyroid tissue (not recorded which). These receptors were obtained from an adult woman with Graves' disease, either hyperthyroidism or ophthalmopathy (not recorded which).

This clonotype appeared many times. The chain carries TRBV20-1 and TRBJ2-7; D may be TRBD1 (6 bases). CDR3 length equals 16 residues. The germline V and J ends were trimmed by 3 bases and 3 bases, with 21 bases remaining between them. Germline V gives CDR1 DFQATT, CDR2 SNEGSKA (reference sequence). In DNA, the CDR3 is TGCAGTGCTAGGGATCCCACAGGGTATTCAGTCTACGAGCAGTACTTC. It encodes CSARDPTGYSVYEQYF.

This chain uses TRBV2 with TRBJ1-4, with D uncertain. Germline V gene data show CDR1 as SNHLY and CDR2 as FYNNEI. Trimming left V 4 bases short and J 6 bases short, with 6 bases between. This CDR3 is 12 amino acids long. DNA of the CDR3: TGTGCCAGCAGTGGGAGGGATGAAAAACTGTTTTTT. Protein product: CASSGRDEKLFF. The entire variable domain, with the rest obtained from reference TRBV2 and TRBJ1-4, is as follows: EPEVTQTPSHQVTQMGQEVILRCVPISNHLYFYWYRQILGQKVEFLVSFYNNEISEKSEIFDDQFSVERPDGSNFTLKIRSTKLEDSAMYFCASSGRDEKLFFGSGTQLSVL.

The chain couples TRBV10-3 to TRBJ1-2; TRBD1 agrees at 8 bases. The germline gives CDR1 ENHRY, CDR2 SYGVKD. V trimming: 10 bases; J trimming: 6 bases; junction bases outside the gene matches: 13. CDR3 length equals 14 residues. The CDR3 DNA reads TGTGCCACCAGGCCGGACAGGGAATCGGATGGCTACACCTTC. It is translated as CATRPDRESDGYTF.

As for this clonotype: A much larger clone differs from this one at a single base, so this may be a read error. The chain joins TRBV10-3 to TRBJ2-7; 9 bases line up with TRBD1. The junction had 13 bases not matched to a gene; V was cut back by 11 bases and J by 2 bases. Germline loops: CDR1 ENHRY, CDR2 SYGVKD. The CDR3 spans 15 residues. The CDR3 region has the DNA TGTGCCGGCAGCACGGGGACAGGGCTAACCTACGAGCAGTACTTC. Translating it yields CAGSTGTGLTYEQYF.

This clonotype has at least ten counts. The chain has TRBV20-1 and TRBJ1-1; TRBD1 agrees at 9 bases. The CDR3 runs 15 residues. CDR1 DFQATT and CDR2 SNEGSKA come from the germline V gene (reference sequence). CDR3 residues: CQRGGPGQGNTEAFF. The CDR3, as DNA: TGCCAAAGGGGGGGGCCGGGACAGGGGAACACTGAAGCTTTCTTT.

The V call is TRBV7-9, the J call TRBJ2-7; D possibly matches TRBD1 or TRBD2 (5 bases each). Trimming left V 5 bases short and J 2 bases short, with 19 bases between. The CDR3 is 16 residues long. The germline V gene encodes CDR1 SEHNR and CDR2 FQNEAQ (reference sequence). CDR3 in DNA: TGTGCCAGCAGCCATTCAGCCGGGACGGAGACCTACGAGCAGTACTTC. Amino acid sequence: CASSHSAGTETYEQYF.

This clonotype was detected many times. The gene calls are TRBV10-3 and TRBJ2-5; 8 bases align to TRBD1. The V and J ends lost 2 bases and 6 bases, in that order; junction bases with no gene match: 5. CDR1 is ENHRY and CDR2 is SYGVKD in the germline V gene. The CDR3 runs 14 residues. Written as DNA, the CDR3 is TGTGCCATCAGTGAGGTTCAGGGGGCGAAGACCCAGTACTTC. As protein: CAISEVQGAKTQYF.

The J gene is TRBJ2-3, the V gene TRBV5-2; whether TRBD2, the table's D call, matches the DNA was not checked. TRBV5-2 is given as a pseudogene. The CDR3 runs 16 residues. The CDR3, as DNA: TGTGCCAGCAACGGCGGTGAGGGGCTCAACACAGATACGCAGTATTTT. Translating it yields CASNGGEGLNTDTQYF.

The gene calls are TRBV28 and TRBJ2-2; D might be TRBD2 (5 bases). Germline V gene lookup returns CDR1 MDHEN and CDR2 SYDVKM. CDR3 length: 13 amino acids. Trimming took off 5 bases at V and 6 bases at J, with 10 bases between the two ends. The CDR3 bases are TGTGCCAGCAGTCCCACCGGGGCCGGGGAGCTGTTTTTT. Translation: CASSPTGAGELFF.

The sample holds many counts of this clonotype. The chain recombines TRBV20-1 with TRBJ2-5, with 10 bases that match TRBD1. Trimming cost V 0 bases and J 5 bases; bases outside gene matches: 6. CDR3 length: 15 residues. CDR1 is DFQATT, CDR2 SNEGSKA, per germline (reference sequence). The CDR3 loop reads CSARDYGQGVETQYF. The CDR3 region has the DNA TGCAGTGCTAGAGATTACGGACAGGGGGTCGAGACCCAGTACTTC.

V gene TRBV15 combines with J gene TRBJ1-2, with 7 bases identical to TRBD1. CDR1 is LNHNV, CDR2 YYDKDF, per germline (reference sequence). Trimming removed 4 bases from V and 7 bases from J; junction bases left unmatched: 6. This CDR3 is built from 13 residues. The CDR3 DNA reads TGTGCCACCAGCACGGGACAGCTGGTTGGCTACACCTTC. It specifies CATSTGQLVGYTF.

This clonotype showed up just a few times. The chain recombines TRBV10-3 with TRBJ1-1; TRBD1 matches at 7 bases. V lost 4 bases to trimming and J lost 5 bases; unmatched junction nucleotides: 7. Germline V lookup: CDR1 ENHRY, CDR2 SYGVKD. The CDR3 spans 14 residues. The CDR3 nucleotides read TGTGCCATCAGTGGAATCAGCAGGGGGACTGAAGCTTTCTTT. It encodes CAISGISRGTEAFF.

This clonotype was observed a few times. This chain links TRBV20-1 with TRBJ1-1; possible D gene TRBD1, 6 bases. The CDR3 extends over 15 amino acids. Per germline, CDR1 DFQATT and CDR2 SNEGSKA (reference sequence). Trimming shortened V by 0 bases and J by 0 bases, and 11 bases separated the two germline ends. CDR3 nucleotide sequence: TGCAGTGCTAGAGATATGGGACACCTGAACACTGAAGCTTTCTTT. It yields the protein CSARDMGHLNTEAFF.

At least ten counts were recorded for this clonotype. This chain links TRBV29-1 with TRBJ2-7, with 10 bases that match TRBD2. Germline CDR1 reads SQVTM; CDR2 reads ANQGSEA. The trim removed 6 bases at V and 7 bases at J, leaving 9 bases unmatched. The CDR3 extends over 13 amino acids. The CDR3 DNA sequence: TGCAGCGTGGGGGCTAGCGGGAGCGGGGAGCAGTACTTC. This sequence encodes CSVGASGSGEQYF.

At least ten counts were recorded for this clonotype. The V call is TRBV14, the J call TRBJ2-5, with D uncertain. V was pared by 0 bases and J by 3 bases, with 8 bases between. Germline lookup yields CDR1 SGHDN and CDR2 FVKESK. This CDR3 contains 14 residues. The CDR3 reads CASSQEVWKETQYF. The CDR3 DNA reads as TGTGCCAGCAGCCAAGAAGTGTGGAAAGAGACCCAGTACTTC.

This clonotype was seen a few times. V is TRBV7-8 and J is TRBJ1-1, with TRBD1 matching 7 bases. Looked up from germline, CDR1 is SGHVS and CDR2 is FQNEAQ. This CDR3 is 14 amino acids long. The J segment lost 3 bases and the V segment lost 5 bases, leaving 6 bases of the junction unmatched. The CDR3 DNA is TGTGCCAGCAGCATCGGACAGGCGTACACTGAAGCTTTCTTT. It translates to CASSIGQAYTEAFF.

This clonotype was observed a handful of times. The V gene is TRBV10-3, the J gene TRBJ2-5, with D perhaps matching TRBD1 (6 bases). From germline, CDR1 is ENHRY and CDR2 SYGVKD. V dropped 9 bases and J dropped 9 bases, with 17 bases sitting between them. The length of the CDR3 is 12 residues. The CDR3 is CAIGGVDQPQYF. The CDR3 nucleotides read TGTGCCATAGGGGGAGTAGATCAGCCCCAGTACTTC.

The chain couples TRBV5-1 to TRBJ2-7; 7 nucleotides align to TRBD1. The V gene end was trimmed by 4 bases and the J gene end by 4 bases; junction bases not matched to a gene: 8. Germline CDR1 is SGHRS and CDR2 is YFSETQ. The CDR3 is made up of 14 amino acids. CDR3 region: CASSRGTDVYEQYF. Here the CDR3 DNA reads TGCGCCAGCAGCCGTGGGACAGACGTTTACGAGCAGTACTTC. Full variable domain (missing parts from reference TRBV5-1 and TRBJ2-7): KAGVTQTPRYLIKTRGQQVTLSCSPISGHRSVSWYQQTPGQGLQFLFEYFSETQRNKGNFPGRFSGRQFSNSRSEMNVSTLELGDSALYLCASSRGTDVYEQYFGPGTRLTVT.

In this sample, this clonotype turned up many times. The chain links TRBV19 to TRBJ1-2; no definite D call. CDR3 length: 14 amino acids. Germline-derived CDR1 and CDR2 are LNHDA and SQIVND (reference sequence). The V gene lost 9 bases and the J gene lost 2 bases, with 16 bases spanning the gap. CDR3 DNA: TGTGCCAGCAATCCCCCCGGTCCGAACTATGGCTACACCTTC. Translating it yields CASNPPGPNYGYTF.

In its sample, this clonotype was seen once. V gene TRBV5-1 combines with J gene TRBJ1-2, with 9 nucleotides matching TRBD1. This CDR3 comprises 14 residues. V lost 6 bases, J lost 7 bases, and 10 bases stayed unmatched. Germline CDR1 SGHRS, CDR2 YFSETQ. The CDR3 sequence: CASTDEWDRVGYTF. CDR3 sequence (DNA): TGCGCCAGCACCGATGAATGGGACAGGGTTGGCTACACCTTC.

The rearrangement uses TRBV20-1 and TRBJ1-3; D is unclear. Germline CDR1 is DFQATT and CDR2 is SNEGSKA (reference sequence). This CDR3 has 17 amino acids. Trimming left V 0 bases short and J 0 bases short, with 15 bases between. CDR3 in amino acids: CSARDRERGPSGNTIYF. The CDR3 region has the DNA TGCAGTGCTAGAGATCGCGAAAGAGGGCCCTCTGGAAACACCATATATTTT.

This clonotype was observed at least ten times. The chain combines TRBV2 with TRBJ2-2; D not resolved. V dropped 4 bases and J dropped 1 base, with 7 bases sitting between them. Germline V gene data show CDR1 as SNHLY and CDR2 as FYNNEI. This CDR3 contains 14 residues. As DNA, the CDR3 is TGTGCCAGCAGTGTCGGGCGGAACACCGGGGAGCTGTTTTTT. Translation: CASSVGRNTGELFF.

V and J are TRBV24-1 and TRBJ2-5; D call uncertain. This CDR3 is 11 amino acids long. CDR1 and CDR2 from the germline V gene are KGHDR and SFDVKD. Trimming removed 6 bases at V and 4 bases at J, with 5 bases between. Here the CDR3 reads CATSQRETQYF. CDR3 DNA sequence: TGTGCCACCAGTCAGCGAGAGACCCAGTACTTC.

For this clonotype: Being one base from a much bigger clone, this may be a read error. The chain links TRBV20-1 to TRBJ1-5; D ambiguous. This CDR3 contains 10 residues. The V gene's germline CDR1 is DFQATT and CDR2 SNEGSKA (reference sequence). The CDR3 is CSYPDQLQHF. For the CDR3, the DNA is TGCAGTTACCCAGACCAGCTCCAGCATTTT.

V usage is TRBV11-2 and J usage is TRBJ2-3, with no clear D. Germline-derived CDR1 and CDR2 are SGHAT and FQNNGV. This CDR3 has 14 residues. V lost 3 bases to trimming and J lost 8 bases, with 15 bases between them. The CDR3, as DNA: TGTGCCAGCAGCTTCTCTTACGGCCCCGGTACGCAGTATTTT. Its protein is CASSFSYGPGTQYF. Full variable domain (rest looked up from reference TRBV11-2 and TRBJ2-3): EAGVAQSPRYKIIEKRQSVAFWCNPISGHATLYWYQQILGQGPKLLIQFQNNGVVDDSQLPKDRFSAERLKGVDSTLKIQPAKLEDSAVYLCASSFSYGPGTQYFGPGTRLTVL.

The V gene is TRBV7-9, the J gene TRBJ2-6; D assignment may be TRBD1 or TRBD2 (5 bases each). There are 15 residues in the CDR3. Germline loops: CDR1 SEHNR, CDR2 FQNEAQ (reference sequence). V lost 5 bases to trimming and J lost 4 bases, with 12 bases between them. For the CDR3, the DNA is TGTGCCAGCAGCCAAGAGGGGCGGGGGGCCAACGTCCTGACTTTC. Protein product: CASSQEGRGANVLTF.

Concerning this clonotype itself: Germline and junction disagree at one end, which may indicate a read error. In DNA, the CDR3 is TGTGCCATCAGTGACGGCTTCGGGGAGACCCAGTACTTC. This encodes CAISDGFGETQYF. The rearrangement uses TRBV10-2 and TRBJ2-5; the D is unclear. The CDR3 has 13 residues. CDR1 WSHSY and CDR2 SAAADI come from the germline V gene.

This clonotype showed up many times. The chain joins TRBV20-1 to TRBJ2-7, with D possibly being TRBD2 (6 bases). The CDR3 loop spans 13 amino acids. CDR1 DFQATT and CDR2 SNEGSKA come from the germline V gene (reference sequence). V lost 6 bases, J lost 1 base, and 13 bases lay in between. CDR3 bases: TGCAGTGCCACAGCGGGCCTATCCTACGAGCAGTACTTC. It translates to CSATAGLSYEQYF.

This clonotype was seen at least ten times. This sequence joins TRBV20-1 and TRBJ2-5, with D tentatively TRBD1 (5 bases). Germline CDR1 DFQATT, CDR2 SNEGSKA (reference sequence). V was cut by 3 bases and J by 2 bases, with 13 bases left in between. The CDR3 sequence is 14 residues long. CDR3 residues: CSASGQGSQETQYF. The CDR3 nucleotides are TGCAGTGCTAGTGGGCAGGGAAGTCAAGAGACCCAGTACTTC.

In its sample, this clonotype was seen many times. The chain links TRBV10-1 to TRBJ1-3; D is undetermined. The CDR3 runs to 13 residues. V lost 6 bases and J 1 base, leaving 7 bases between the germline ends. CDR1 and CDR2 (germline): WNHNN, SYGVQD (reference sequence). In nucleotides, the CDR3 is TGCGCCAGCAGGGCAGGTTCTGGAAACACCATATATTTT. Translated: CASRAGSGNTIYF.

This clonotype was detected only a few times. V gene TRBV24-1 combines with J gene TRBJ2-2, with TRBD2 matching 13 bases. This CDR3 has 18 amino acids. The trim removed 3 bases at V and 2 bases at J, leaving 5 bases unmatched. CDR1 is KGHDR and CDR2 is SFDVKD in the germline V gene. The DNA of the CDR3 is TGTGCCACCAGTGATCTGACTAGCGGGAGGCTAAACACCGGGGAGCTGTTTTTT. This sequence encodes CATSDLTSGRLNTGELFF.

This clonotype was observed at least ten times. The chain combines TRBV11-2 with TRBJ2-7; D may be TRBD1 (5 bases). This CDR3 is built from 14 residues. Germline values: CDR1 SGHAT, CDR2 FQNNGV. V shed 7 bases and J shed 5 bases, with 18 bases lying between them. The DNA of the CDR3 is TGTGCCAGCACCAAAGGGGAAATACGAGACGAGCAGTACTTC. Residues: CASTKGEIRDEQYF.